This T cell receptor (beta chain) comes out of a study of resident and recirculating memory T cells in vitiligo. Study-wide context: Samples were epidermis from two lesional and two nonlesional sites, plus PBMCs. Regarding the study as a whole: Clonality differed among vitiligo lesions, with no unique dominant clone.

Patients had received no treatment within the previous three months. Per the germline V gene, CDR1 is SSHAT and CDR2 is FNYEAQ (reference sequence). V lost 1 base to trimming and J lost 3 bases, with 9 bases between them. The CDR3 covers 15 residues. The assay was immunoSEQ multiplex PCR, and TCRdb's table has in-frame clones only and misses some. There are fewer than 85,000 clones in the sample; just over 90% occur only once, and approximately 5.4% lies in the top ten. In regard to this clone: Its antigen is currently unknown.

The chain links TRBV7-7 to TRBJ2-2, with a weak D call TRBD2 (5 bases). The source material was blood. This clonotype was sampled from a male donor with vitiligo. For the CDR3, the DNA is TGTGCCAGCAGCTTAGTACCGGGATACACCGGGGAGCTGTTTTTT. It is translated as CASSLVPGYTGELFF. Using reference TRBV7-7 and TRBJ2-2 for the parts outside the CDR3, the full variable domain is GAGVSQSPRYKVTKRGQDVTLRCDPISSHATLYWYQQALGQGPEFLTYFNYEAQPDKSGLPSDRFSAERPEGSISTLTIQRTEQRDSAMYRCASSLVPGYTGELFFGEGSRLTVL.